The sequence of this TCR beta chain was determined in a study of cytomegalovirus exposure and HLA in healthy donors. Overall study context: Most donors, approximately 82% of 350 to 450 genotyped, fell in the Caucasian-associated ancestry cluster. Study findings and constraints: Association with HLA alleles at 0.05 false discovery rate was found for 16,951 TCR beta sequences in a later analysis. In a later analysis, a missense DCLRE1C variant was linked to TCR beta V- and J-gene trimming.

Primers included in the PCR were 60 Vbeta and 13 Jbeta primers. TCRdb keeps only in-frame clones here, not all; method: immunoSEQ multiplex PCR. This sample's table reports over 65,000 clones. Comments on this clone: Its target is not known.

Germline V lookup: CDR1 SGHDT, CDR2 YYEEEE. V gave up 4 bases and J gave up 8 bases, with 12 bases separating them. The CDR3 runs to 12 residues. Sequencing was performed on PBMCs. This sequence originates from a woman in her 30s in good health and CMV-seronegative. The V gene is TRBV5-6, the J gene TRBJ1-1; D gene unclear. The CDR3 nucleotides are TGTGCCAGCAGCCCCCGTGGCAGGGAAGCTTTCTTT. Amino acid sequence: CASSPRGREAFF.